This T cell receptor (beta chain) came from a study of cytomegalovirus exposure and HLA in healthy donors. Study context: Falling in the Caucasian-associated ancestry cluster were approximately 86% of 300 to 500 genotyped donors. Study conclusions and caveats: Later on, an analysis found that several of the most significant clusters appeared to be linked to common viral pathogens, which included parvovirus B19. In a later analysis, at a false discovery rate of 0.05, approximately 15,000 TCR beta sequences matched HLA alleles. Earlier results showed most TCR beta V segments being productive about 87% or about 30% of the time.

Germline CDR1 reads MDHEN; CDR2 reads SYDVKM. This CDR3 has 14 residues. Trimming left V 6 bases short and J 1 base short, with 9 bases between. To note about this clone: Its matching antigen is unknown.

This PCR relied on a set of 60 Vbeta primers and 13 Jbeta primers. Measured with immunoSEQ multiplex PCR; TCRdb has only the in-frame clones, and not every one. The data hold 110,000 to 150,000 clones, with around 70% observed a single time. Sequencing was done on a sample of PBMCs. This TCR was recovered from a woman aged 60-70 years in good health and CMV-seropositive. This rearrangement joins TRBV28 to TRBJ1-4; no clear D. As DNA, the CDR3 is TGTGCCAGCAGGGGCCCGGAAACTAATGAAAAACTGTTTTTT. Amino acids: CASRGPETNEKLFF.